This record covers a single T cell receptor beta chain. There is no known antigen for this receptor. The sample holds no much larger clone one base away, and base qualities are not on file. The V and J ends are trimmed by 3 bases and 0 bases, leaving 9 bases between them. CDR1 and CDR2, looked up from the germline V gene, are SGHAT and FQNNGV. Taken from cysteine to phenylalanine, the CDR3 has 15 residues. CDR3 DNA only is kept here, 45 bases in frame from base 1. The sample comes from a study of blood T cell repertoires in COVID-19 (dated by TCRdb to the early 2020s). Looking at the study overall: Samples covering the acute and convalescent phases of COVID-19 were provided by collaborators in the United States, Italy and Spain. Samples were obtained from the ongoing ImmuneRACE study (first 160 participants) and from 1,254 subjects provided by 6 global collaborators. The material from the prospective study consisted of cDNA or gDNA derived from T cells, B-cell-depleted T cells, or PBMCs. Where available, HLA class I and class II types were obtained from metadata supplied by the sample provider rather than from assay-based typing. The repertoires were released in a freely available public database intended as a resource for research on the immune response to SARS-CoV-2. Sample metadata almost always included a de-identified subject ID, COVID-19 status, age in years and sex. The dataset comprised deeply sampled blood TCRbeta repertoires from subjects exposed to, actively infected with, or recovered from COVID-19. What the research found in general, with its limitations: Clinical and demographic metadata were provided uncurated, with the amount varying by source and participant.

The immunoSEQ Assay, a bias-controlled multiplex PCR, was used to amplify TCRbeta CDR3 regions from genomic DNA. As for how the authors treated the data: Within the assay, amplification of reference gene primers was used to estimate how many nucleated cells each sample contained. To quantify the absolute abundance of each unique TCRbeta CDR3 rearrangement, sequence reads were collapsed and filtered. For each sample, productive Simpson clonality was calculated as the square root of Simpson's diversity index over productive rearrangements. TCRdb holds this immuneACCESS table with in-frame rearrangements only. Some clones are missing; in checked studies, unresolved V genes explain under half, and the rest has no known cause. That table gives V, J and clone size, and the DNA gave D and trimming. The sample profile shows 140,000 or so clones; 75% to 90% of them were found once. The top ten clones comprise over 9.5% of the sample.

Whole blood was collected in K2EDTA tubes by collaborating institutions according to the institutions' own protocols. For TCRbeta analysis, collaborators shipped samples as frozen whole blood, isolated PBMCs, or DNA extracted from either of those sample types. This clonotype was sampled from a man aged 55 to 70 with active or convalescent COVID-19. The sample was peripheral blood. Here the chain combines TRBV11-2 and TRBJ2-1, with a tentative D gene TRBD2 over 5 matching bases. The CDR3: CASSLGDSSYNEQFF. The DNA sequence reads TGTGCCAGCAGCTTGGGAGATAGCTCCTACAATGAGCAGTTCTTC.